This TCR beta chain was sequenced for a study of cytotoxic CD8 clonotypes in ibrutinib-treated CLL. Study results and caveats: The clonality rise at ibrutinib response reflected private clonotype expansion. Sustained-remission and progressing patients' sampling times differed. Clonality rose at ibrutinib response and fell back toward baseline at progression.

This CDR3 comprises 12 residues. The V gene's germline CDR1 is SGHTA and CDR2 FQGNSA. The ends were cut back, 3 bases at V and 5 bases at J, with 8 bases in the middle. This clone has a single count. Its antigen remains unidentified. A 1 in 200,000 to 1 in 1 million T cell depth was the sequencing target. The table came from immunoSEQ multiplex PCR; TCRdb's copy has only in-frame clones and leaves some out. The sample lists under 30,000 clones, approximately 57% occurring once. This clonotype was obtained from a human donor with chronic lymphocytic leukemia. The material was PBMCs, obtained before ibrutinib treatment. This rearrangement joins TRBV7-2 to TRBJ2-7; TRBD2 might be the D (5 bases). CDR3 DNA: TGTGCCAGCAGCTTCTACGGGAACGAGCAGTACTTC. This codes for CASSFYGNEQYF.